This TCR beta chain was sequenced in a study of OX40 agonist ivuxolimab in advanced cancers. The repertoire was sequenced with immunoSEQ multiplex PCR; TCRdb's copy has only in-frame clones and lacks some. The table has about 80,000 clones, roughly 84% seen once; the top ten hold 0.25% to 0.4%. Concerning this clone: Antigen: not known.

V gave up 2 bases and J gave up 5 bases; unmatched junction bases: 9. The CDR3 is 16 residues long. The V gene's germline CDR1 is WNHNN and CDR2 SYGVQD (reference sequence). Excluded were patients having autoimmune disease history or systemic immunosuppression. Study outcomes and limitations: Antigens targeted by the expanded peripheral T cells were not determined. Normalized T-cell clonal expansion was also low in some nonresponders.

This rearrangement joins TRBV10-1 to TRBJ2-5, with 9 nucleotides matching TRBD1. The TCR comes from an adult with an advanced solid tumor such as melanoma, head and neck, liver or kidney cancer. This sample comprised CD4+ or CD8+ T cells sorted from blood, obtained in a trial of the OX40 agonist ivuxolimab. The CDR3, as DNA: TGCGCCAGCAGTGAGCAGACAGGGGGTCTCGGGGAGACCCAGTACTTC. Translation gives CASSEQTGGLGETQYF.